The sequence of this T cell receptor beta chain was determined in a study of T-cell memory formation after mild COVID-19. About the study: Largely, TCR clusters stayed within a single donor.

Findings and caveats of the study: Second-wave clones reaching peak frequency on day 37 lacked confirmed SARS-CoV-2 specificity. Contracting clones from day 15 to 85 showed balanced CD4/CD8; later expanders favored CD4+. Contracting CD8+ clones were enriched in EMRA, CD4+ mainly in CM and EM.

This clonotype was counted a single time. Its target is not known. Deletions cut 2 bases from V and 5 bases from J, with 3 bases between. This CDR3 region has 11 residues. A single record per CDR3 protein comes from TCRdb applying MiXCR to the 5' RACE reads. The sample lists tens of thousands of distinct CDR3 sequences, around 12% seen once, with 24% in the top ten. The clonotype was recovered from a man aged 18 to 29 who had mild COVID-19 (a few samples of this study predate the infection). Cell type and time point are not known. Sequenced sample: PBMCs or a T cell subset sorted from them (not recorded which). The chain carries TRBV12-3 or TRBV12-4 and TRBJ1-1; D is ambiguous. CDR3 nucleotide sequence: TGTGCCAGCAGTTTACGTACTGAAGCTTTCTTT. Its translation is CASSLRTEAFF.